This TCR beta chain was obtained from a study of blood T cells in healthy people across ages. Study results and caveats: The study regarded diversity estimates from one million T cells as underestimates.

A second 7 to 11 cycle PCR used barcoded and J-beta primers. Each CDR3 protein gets one entry after TCRdb re-called the 5' RACE reads with MiXCR. The table lists about 930,000 distinct CDR3 sequences, under 35% of them singletons. This clonotype showed up just a few times. The antigen is undetermined. From germline, CDR1 is SQVTM and CDR2 ANQGSEA. V lost 6 bases to trimming and J lost 3 bases; unmatched junction nucleotides: 5. The CDR3 is 13 residues long. The same sample was also used in a study of T cells of mothers and their children. According to that study: Maternal samples each gave over 9 million TCR beta CDR3 reads, and child samples 3 million to 3.5 million each.

The clonotype originates from a woman in her thirties or forties in good health. The specimen sequenced was blood. This chain uses TRBV29-1 with TRBJ1-5, with TRBD1 matching over 7 bases. As DNA, the CDR3 is TGCAGCGTCGGACAGGAGGTCAATCAGCCCCAGCATTTT. Its translation is CSVGQEVNQPQHF.